Given below is one T cell receptor beta chain in context. Antigen unknown. The CDR3 runs to 15 residues. CDR1 is WNHNN and CDR2 is SYGVQD in the germline V gene (reference sequence). The germline V and J ends were trimmed by 6 bases and 1 base, with 15 bases remaining between them. The data derive from a study of cytomegalovirus exposure and HLA in healthy donors. Study-level background: An earlier analysis found around 120 million unique TCR beta sequences from about 190 million T cells.

Samples came from healthy bone marrow donors. Study-wide results and limits: Later work found that TCR association rates differed between HLA loci; DRB1 had the most and HLA-C the fewest. Researchers reported in a later analysis that a missense DCLRE1C variant was tied to TCR beta V- and J-gene trimming.

A multiplex PCR was run with 60 Vbeta primers and 13 Jbeta primers. The data were produced by immunoSEQ multiplex PCR, yet TCRdb's version contains in-frame clones alone and is incomplete. The sample consists of 130,000 to 150,000 clones, over 70% of them appearing once. The TCR was taken from a man aged 30 to 39 in good health and CMV-seropositive. The chain recombines TRBV10-1 with TRBJ1-1, with D possibly matching TRBD1 (6 bases). Specimen: PBMCs. In nucleotides, the CDR3 is TGCGCCAGCAGACGTACGACAGGAGAGAACACTGAAGCTTTCTTT. Translating gives CASRRTTGENTEAFF.